The 28 T cell receptor beta chains below all came from one sample that was sequenced in a study of T cells after yellow fever vaccination. TCRdb used MiXCR to reprocess the 5' RACE reads, holding one entry per CDR3 protein. Seen here are about 25,000 distinct CDR3 sequences, 3.4% observed once, and the top ten hold 0.8% to 1%. The sample in question was PBMCs, either bulk or a sorted T-cell subset (CD4+, CD8+, memory, or dextramer-sorted; not recorded which), obtained about 49 days after the first yellow fever vaccination. The receptors here all came from a man between 18 and 29 years old who received the YFV17D yellow fever vaccine.

This clonotype appeared many times. This chain connects TRBV6-5 to TRBJ1-2; 7 bases match TRBD1. Per the germline V gene, CDR1 is MNHEY and CDR2 is SVGAGI. This CDR3 comprises 13 residues. V lost 6 bases and J lost 4; bases outside the gene matches: 5. The CDR3, as DNA: TGTGCCAGCAGGGTGACAGGGTTCTATGGCTACACCTTC. It is translated as CASRVTGFYGYTF.

This clonotype was seen at least ten times. This chain links TRBV18 with TRBJ2-2; D is possibly TRBD1 or TRBD2 (5 bases each). V was shortened by 3 bases and J by 1 base, with 9 bases between the two germline ends. CDR3 length equals 15 residues. Per the germline V gene, CDR1 is KGHSH and CDR2 is LQKENI. The CDR3: CASSPPGQNTGELFF. CDR3 DNA: TGTGCCAGCTCACCGCCGGGGCAGAACACCGGGGAGCTGTTTTTT.

By proportion, this clonotype is medium-sized (0.01 to 0.1%). This chain uses TRBV6-5 with TRBJ2-3, with 8 bases lining up with TRBD2. This CDR3 has 15 amino acids. With V trimmed by 1 base and J by 5 bases, 5 bases remained unmatched. Germline lookup yields CDR1 MNHEY and CDR2 SVGAGI. The CDR3 nucleotides are TGTGCCAGCAGTTACTTGGGACTAGGGGGAGATACGCAGTATTTT. It specifies CASSYLGLGGDTQYF.

This clonotype is medium-sized by share. The gene calls are TRBV4-1 and TRBJ2-3; 9 bases match TRBD2. CDR3 length equals 16 residues. CDR1 and CDR2 (germline): MGHRA, YSYEKL. The junction had 4 bases not matched to a gene; V was cut back by 2 bases and J by 1 base. For the CDR3, the DNA is TGCGCCAGCAGCCAACGTTTAGCGGGGGGCACAGATACGCAGTATTTT. Translated, it gives CASSQRLAGGTDTQYF.

In its sample, this clonotype was seen many times. The rearrangement joins TRBV4-3 to TRBJ2-5; no definite D call. The germline CDR1 and CDR2 sequences are LGHNA and YSLEER. V lost 0 bases to trimming and J lost 2 bases, with 10 bases between them. The CDR3 runs 15 residues. CDR3 DNA sequence: TGCGCCAGCAGCCAAGAGTTCCACCCTCAAGAGACCCAGTACTTC. Translation: CASSQEFHPQETQYF.

This clonotype has a count of ten or more. The chain has TRBV4-2 and TRBJ2-5; D remains ambiguous. The CDR3 loop spans 13 amino acids. CDR1 LGHNA and CDR2 YNFKEQ come from the germline V gene. V lost 1 base, J lost 5 bases, and 8 bases lay in between. Written as DNA, the CDR3 is TGTGCCAGCAGCCAAGTGGTGCAGGAGACCCAGTACTTC. Translating gives CASSQVVQETQYF.

This clonotype showed up many times. V is TRBV20-1 and J is TRBJ2-1, with 11 bases aligning to TRBD2. From germline, CDR1 is DFQATT and CDR2 SNEGSKA (reference sequence). V lost 2 bases and J lost 2; bases outside the gene matches: 2. This CDR3 spans 15 amino acids. The CDR3 reads CSARRGLAAYNEQFF. CDR3 nucleotide sequence: TGCAGTGCTAGAAGGGGACTAGCGGCCTACAATGAGCAGTTCTTC.

This clonotype was detected many times. The V call is TRBV10-3, the J call TRBJ2-7; D not certain. V was cut by 10 bases and J by 1 base, with 14 bases left in between. CDR1 and CDR2 (germline): ENHRY, SYGVKD. CDR3 length equals 13 residues. This CDR3 is CATRATLSYEQYF. CDR3 DNA sequence: TGTGCCACCCGGGCTACCCTATCCTACGAGCAGTACTTC.

The chain combines TRBV4-1 with TRBJ1-2; D gene unclear. Germline lookup yields CDR1 MGHRA and CDR2 YSYEKL. The CDR3 extends over 15 amino acids. V lost 0 bases and J lost 4, with 12 bases in between. The CDR3 sequence: CASSQEVRTIYGYTF. The DNA of the CDR3 is TGCGCCAGCAGCCAAGAAGTCAGAACCATCTATGGCTACACCTTC.

There are many counts of this clonotype. The CDR3 is CASSTDVQGEQYV. CDR3 in DNA: TGTGCCAGCAGTACGGACGTACAGGGCGAGCAGTACGTC. The rearrangement links TRBV14 to TRBJ2-7; D is perhaps TRBD1 (6 bases). The germline V and J ends were trimmed by 6 bases and 6 bases, with 15 bases remaining between them. CDR1 is SGHDN and CDR2 is FVKESK in the germline V gene. This CDR3 region has 13 residues.

By sample fraction, this clonotype is medium-sized. This chain connects TRBV12-3 or TRBV12-4 to TRBJ2-2; D unclear. V gave up 7 bases and J gave up 2 bases, with 17 bases separating them. This CDR3 has 16 residues. The CDR3 DNA is TGTGCCAGCACACACCTTCGGAACATCAACACCGGGGAGCTGTTTTTT. It codes for CASTHLRNINTGELFF.

This clonotype was detected many times. The V and J genes are TRBV5-5 and TRBJ1-5; D is possibly TRBD1 (6 bases). V lost 1 base and J lost 7, with 15 bases in between. Germline V lookup: CDR1 SGHKS, CDR2 YYEKEE (reference sequence). CDR3 length: 15 amino acids. DNA of the CDR3: TGTGCCAGCAGCTTGAGTACAGGGTTATGGCAGCCCCAGCATTTT. It encodes CASSLSTGLWQPQHF.

This clonotype was seen at least ten times. This chain links TRBV7-2 with TRBJ1-5; D gene unclear. Looked up from germline, CDR1 is SGHTA and CDR2 is FQGNSA. The ends were cut back, 1 base at V and 4 bases at J, with 14 bases in the middle. This CDR3 contains 16 residues. CDR3 coding DNA: TGTGCCAGCAGCTTAGGAGTGGGGATGGGGAATCAGCCCCAGCATTTT. It is translated as CASSLGVGMGNQPQHF.

This clonotype was detected many times. The chain couples TRBV5-1 to TRBJ1-1, with TRBD1 matching 9 bases. Germline V lookup: CDR1 SGHRS, CDR2 YFSETQ. This CDR3 is 15 amino acids long. V trimming: 0 bases; J trimming: 11 bases; junction bases outside the gene matches: 11. The CDR3 loop is CASSLAVGQGREAFF. CDR3 in DNA: TGCGCCAGCAGCTTGGCCGTGGGACAGGGTAGGGAGGCTTTCTTT.

Points on this clonotype: A junction end diverges from the germline sequence, so it may reflect a read error. J is TRBJ1-1 and V is TRBV2; D ambiguous. Germline V gives CDR1 SNHLY, CDR2 FYNNEI. This CDR3 comprises 18 residues. The DNA of the CDR3 is TGTGCCTGCAGTCCCCTGTTGGGCAGGTCGGAGGCTGACACTGAAGCTTTCTTT. As protein: CACSPLLGRSEADTEAFF.

This clonotype was counted at least ten times. The chain employs TRBV13 and TRBJ1-2; weak D call: TRBD1 (5 bases). V was cut by 0 bases and J by 4 bases, with 15 bases left in between. The germline V gene encodes CDR1 PRHDT and CDR2 FYEKMQ (reference sequence). The CDR3 length is 16 residues. The CDR3 DNA is TGTGCCAGCAGCTTAGGTCAAGGTGATCAGGGCTATGGCTACACCTTC. Its translation: CASSLGQGDQGYGYTF.

Concerning this clonotype itself: This may come from a read error, since a much larger clone is one base off. The chain is built from TRBV20-1 and TRBJ2-3; D is uncertain. Trimming took 6 bases from V and 5 from J, leaving 21 bases between them. The CDR3 has 15 residues. Germline-derived CDR1 and CDR2 are DFQATT and SNEGSKA (reference sequence). CDR3 in DNA: TGCAGTGCCCACCAGAGACCGGGTTTTAGAGATACGCAGTATTTT. This encodes CSAHQRPGFRDTQYF.

This clonotype was counted at least ten times. The chain combines TRBV2 with TRBJ2-3; 8 bases match TRBD2. The CDR3 is made up of 14 amino acids. Germline assignment: CDR1 SNHLY and CDR2 FYNNEI. V lost 4 bases, J lost 4 bases, and 4 bases stayed unmatched. CDR3 loop: CASSGTSKADTQYF. The CDR3 region has the DNA TGTGCCAGCAGTGGGACTAGCAAGGCAGATACGCAGTATTTT.

There are many counts of this clonotype. This rearrangement joins TRBV5-1 to TRBJ1-2, with 8 nucleotides matching TRBD1. Germline loops: CDR1 SGHRS, CDR2 YFSETQ. Trimming removed 3 bases from V and 8 bases from J; junction bases left unmatched: 6. The CDR3 spans 13 residues. CDR3 coding DNA: TGCGCCAGCAGCTCCCCCGGGACAGGCGGCTACACCTTC. Translation gives CASSSPGTGGYTF.

Many counts were recorded for this clonotype. The chain uses TRBV3-1 and TRBJ2-5, with 7 bases identical to TRBD1. V gave up 11 bases and J gave up 0 bases; unmatched junction bases: 12. Germline CDR1 and CDR2: LGHDT and YNNKEL (reference sequence). This CDR3 has 15 amino acids. CDR3 sequence (DNA): TGTGCCCAGGACCAGGGACAGACGTACCAAGAGACCCAGTACTTC. Encoded protein: CAQDQGQTYQETQYF.

This clonotype is termed medium-sized (0.01 to 0.1%). The chain uses TRBV5-5 and TRBJ1-1; D remains ambiguous. CDR3 length: 13 residues. From germline, CDR1 is SGHKS and CDR2 YYEKEE (reference sequence). The V and J ends lost 1 base and 1 base respectively, with 5 bases between them. The CDR3 DNA reads as TGTGCCAGCAGCTTGTGGGGGAACACTGAAGCTTTCTTT. This codes for CASSLWGNTEAFF.

This clonotype was counted ten times or more. The chain links TRBV12-3 or TRBV12-4 to TRBJ1-5, with D perhaps TRBD1 (5 bases). The CDR3 loop spans 15 amino acids. Trimming removed 5 bases from V and 2 bases from J, with 13 bases in between. DNA for the CDR3: TGTGCCAGCAGTACAGGCGGGGGGGGCAATCAGCCCCAGCATTTT. Translated: CASSTGGGGNQPQHF.

This clonotype was recorded at least ten times. The rearrangement joins TRBV27 to TRBJ2-2; D perhaps matches TRBD1 (5 bases). The CDR3 consists of 13 residues. Germline CDR1 reads MNHEY; CDR2 reads SMNVEV (reference sequence). Trimming took 8 bases from V and 4 from J, leaving 11 bases between them. In DNA, the CDR3 is TGTGCCAGCGTGGGGCTGGGCACCGGGGAGCTGTTTTTT. Residues: CASVGLGTGELFF.

This clonotype was counted ten times or more. This chain links TRBV6-5 with TRBJ1-2; 7 bases line up with TRBD1. The CDR3 is made up of 16 amino acids. Germline CDR1 reads MNHEY; CDR2 reads SVGAGI. V trimming: 0 bases; J trimming: 4 bases; junction bases outside the gene matches: 8. The CDR3: CASSYSLQGPGYGYTF. The CDR3 DNA sequence: TGTGCCAGCAGTTACTCACTACAGGGGCCGGGCTATGGCTACACCTTC.

This clonotype has at least ten counts. The chain uses TRBV20-1 and TRBJ2-1, with TRBD2 matching 9 bases. This CDR3 has 16 amino acids. Trimming removed 1 base from V and 2 bases from J; junction bases left unmatched: 6. The germline CDR1 and CDR2 sequences are DFQATT and SNEGSKA (reference sequence). The DNA of the CDR3 is TGCAGTGCTAGAGGTTCTAGCGGGGAGACCTACAATGAGCAGTTCTTC. Translating it yields CSARGSSGETYNEQFF.

By its share, this clonotype is medium-sized. The rearrangement links TRBV20-1 to TRBJ1-1; 7 bases fit TRBD1. Germline-derived CDR1 and CDR2 are DFQATT and SNEGSKA (reference sequence). This CDR3 region has 13 residues. V lost 6 bases and J lost 1; bases outside the gene matches: 5. The CDR3 is CSASGTANTEAFF. DNA of the CDR3: TGCAGTGCCTCCGGGACAGCGAACACTGAAGCTTTCTTT.

Within the sample, this clonotype is medium-sized. This sequence joins TRBV5-1 and TRBJ2-1; 8 positions match TRBD2. Germline assignment: CDR1 SGHRS and CDR2 YFSETQ. The CDR3 spans 17 residues. With 0 bases clipped from V and 8 bases from J, the junction kept 13 bases outside the gene matches. CDR3 protein: CASSLEVRAGAVDEQFF. The CDR3 DNA reads TGCGCCAGCAGCTTGGAAGTTCGAGCGGGGGCCGTTGATGAGCAGTTCTTC.

There are many counts of this clonotype. The chain employs TRBV6-5 and TRBJ1-3; 7 bases are a match to TRBD1. Losses at the gene ends were 6 bases for V and 0 bases for J; bases not matched to a gene: 5. Germline CDR1 is MNHEY and CDR2 is SVGAGI. This CDR3 spans 15 amino acids. The CDR3 loop reads CASSRGQVSGNTIYF. CDR3 sequence (DNA): TGTGCCAGCAGCCGCGGACAGGTCTCTGGAAACACCATATATTTT.